This T cell receptor beta chain originates from a study of T cells in Graves' hyperthyroidism and ophthalmopathy. TCR beta CDR3 regions were amplified from RNA transcripts. RT-PCR in the first round (using the HTBI primer set) targeted the TCR CDR3. TCRdb itself ran the multiplex PCR reads through MiXCR, one entry per CDR3 protein. The sample has approximately 410,000 distinct CDR3 sequences, roughly 14% seen once. This clonotype was recorded at least ten times. V gave up 5 bases and J gave up 4 bases, with 23 bases separating them. CDR3 length: 17 residues. CDR1 SNHLY and CDR2 FYNNEI come from the germline V gene.

The chain couples TRBV2 to TRBJ1-2; perhaps TRBD1 as D (5 bases). This sequence originates from a man younger than 35 with Graves' ophthalmopathy. Sequencing was done on a sample of blood. CDR3 in DNA: TGTGCCAGCAGTAGGCTCCCTCCATGGGGGGTAGGCTATGGCTACACCTTC. Amino acid sequence: CASSRLPPWGVGYGYTF.